Each of the 14 T cell receptor beta chains below was sequenced from the same sample in a study of beta chain features in type 1 diabetes. Expressed TCRB transcripts were sequenced after all isolated RNA was converted to cDNA. Produced via immunoSEQ multiplex PCR; TCRdb's table is partial and in-frame only. In the table there are 200,000 to 300,000 clones, 27% of which are singletons. The specimen was central memory CD4+ T cells from blood. The receptors come from a man aged 25-40 years in good health.

This clone turned up a few times. The V and J genes are TRBV4-3 and TRBJ2-1; D call uncertain. Deletions cut 0 bases from V and 6 bases from J, with 6 bases between. The CDR3 consists of 13 residues. Germline loops: CDR1 LGHNA, CDR2 YSLEER. For the CDR3, the DNA is TGCGCCAGCAGCCAAGATCTGCGCAATGAGCAGTTCTTC. As protein: CASSQDLRNEQFF.

This clone was recorded many times. The rearrangement links TRBV7-9 to TRBJ2-3; 7 bases are a match to TRBD1. Losses at the gene ends were 5 bases for V and 3 bases for J; bases not matched to a gene: 8. There are 15 residues in the CDR3. Germline loops: CDR1 SEHNR, CDR2 FQNEAQ (reference sequence). The CDR3 nucleotides are TGTGCCAGCAGCAGACAGGGAATTAGTACAGATACGCAGTATTTT. It yields the protein CASSRQGISTDTQYF.

The V call is TRBV7-2, the J call TRBJ2-3; D possibly corresponds to TRBD1 (5 bases). With 5 bases removed from V and 4 bases from J, the gap between germline ends came to 19 bases. Germline CDR1 and CDR2: SGHTA and FQGNSA. The CDR3 is 16 amino acids. Here the CDR3 DNA reads TGTGCCAGCAGCCTAGTTGGAAGGGGTGGCTCAGATACGCAGTATTTT. It specifies CASSLVGRGGSDTQYF.

This clone was detected a few times. The rearrangement links TRBV9 to TRBJ1-1, with a weak D call TRBD1 (6 bases). The V and J ends lost 5 bases and 3 bases respectively, with 8 bases between them. The germline V gene has CDR1 SGDLS and CDR2 YYNGEE. The length of the CDR3 is 12 residues. In DNA form, the CDR3 reads TGTGCCAGCAGTCACAGGGACACTGAAGCTTTCTTT. Translating it yields CASSHRDTEAFF.

The V and J genes are TRBV29-1 and TRBJ1-5, with D possibly matching TRBD1 (5 bases). Per germline, CDR1 SQVTM and CDR2 ANQGSEA. The CDR3 loop spans 14 amino acids. The germline V and J ends were trimmed by 3 bases and 5 bases, with 14 bases remaining between them. CDR3 DNA: TGCAGCGTTGACGGGGCCTCCTCCGATCAGCCCCAGCATTTT. Protein product: CSVDGASSDQPQHF. The full variable domain, its missing parts supplied by reference TRBV29-1 and TRBJ1-5, is SAVISQKPSRDICQRGTSLTIQCQVDSQVTMMFWYRQQPGQSLTLIATANQGSEATYESGFVIDKFPISRPNLTFSTLTVSNMSPEDSSIYLCSVDGASSDQPQHFGDGTRLSIL.

The rearrangement links TRBV7-2 to TRBJ2-5, with D hard to call. Judging by the DNA end, TRBJ2-7 fits better; the J call may be wrong. The CDR3 is made up of 13 amino acids. The germline V gene encodes CDR1 SGHTA and CDR2 FQGNSA. CDR3 sequence: CASKSGPPGEQYF. For the CDR3, the DNA is TGTGCCAGCAAGTCCGGCCCGCCGGGCGAGCAGTACTTC.

This clone occurred many times. The rearrangement uses TRBV10-3 and TRBJ2-3; 10 bases line up with TRBD2. This CDR3 spans 15 amino acids. Germline CDR1 and CDR2: ENHRY and SYGVKD. The V and J ends lost 4 bases and 1 base, in that order; junction bases with no gene match: 2. In nucleotides, the CDR3 is TGTGCCATCAGTGGGACTAGCGGACGCACAGATACGCAGTATTTT. Translation gives CAISGTSGRTDTQYF.

This clone was counted only a few times. The rearrangement uses TRBV30 and TRBJ1-5, with TRBD1 identical over 12 bases. The CDR3 is made up of 16 amino acids. CDR1 GTSNPN and CDR2 SVGIG come from the germline V gene (reference sequence). The V and J ends lost 2 bases and 7 bases, in that order; junction bases with no gene match: 9. The CDR3 region has the DNA TGTGCCTGGAGTTTCCGGGACAGGGGGCTAGGGCAGCCCCAGCATTTT. This translates into CAWSFRDRGLGQPQHF.

This clone has more than one count but fewer than ten. The V gene is TRBV10-2, the J gene TRBJ2-7; D may be TRBD1 or TRBD2 (5 bases each). The germline CDR1 and CDR2 sequences are WSHSY and SAAADI. This CDR3 is built from 15 residues. Trimming removed 3 bases at V and 0 bases at J, with 12 bases between. CDR3 DNA sequence: TGCGCCAGCAGTGATGAGGGGTCGGCCTCCTACGAGCAGTACTTC. This gives the protein CASSDEGSASYEQYF.

This clone was recorded a few times. The chain links TRBV11-2 to TRBJ1-4; D unclear. The ends were cut back, 1 base at V and 16 bases at J, with 13 bases in the middle. The length of the CDR3 is 12 residues. From germline, CDR1 is SGHAT and CDR2 FQNNGV. The CDR3 DNA follows: TGTGCCAGCAGCTTAGGGGGAACAAAGAGGTTTTTT. Its translation is CASSLGGTKRFF.

This clone came up a few times. Different DNA sequences within this sample yield the same CDR3. J is TRBJ2-1 and V is TRBV4-3, with 9 bases fitting TRBD2. Germline V CDR1 and CDR2: LGHNA, YSLEER. The junction had 7 bases not matched to a gene; V was cut back by 0 bases and J by 7 bases. This CDR3 contains 16 residues. The CDR3 loop reads CASSQEAGGPGNEQFF. The CDR3 DNA sequence: TGCGCCAGCAGCCAAGAGGCGGGAGGGCCGGGTAATGAGCAGTTCTTC.

The table lists this clone with a few counts. The chain links TRBV29-1 to TRBJ1-1; D ambiguous. V was clipped by 4 bases and J by 1 base, with 7 bases between them. There are 12 residues in the CDR3. Germline V gene data show CDR1 as SQVTM and CDR2 as ANQGSEA. The CDR3: CSVAPKNTEAFF. In nucleotides, the CDR3 is TGCAGCGTTGCACCAAAGAACACTGAAGCTTTCTTT.

There are a few counts of this clone. Here the CDR3 reads CASSLGTATYNEQFF. DNA of the CDR3: TGTGCCAGCAGCTTGGGGACTGCCACCTACAATGAGCAGTTCTTC. The chain links TRBV5-6 to TRBJ2-1, with D possibly TRBD2 on 5 matching bases. The germline V and J ends were trimmed by 0 bases and 2 bases, with 9 bases remaining between them. Germline-derived CDR1 and CDR2 are SGHDT and YYEEEE. This CDR3 comprises 15 residues.

This rearrangement joins TRBV7-9 to TRBJ1-5, with unresolved D. Germline V gives CDR1 SEHNR, CDR2 FQNEAQ (reference sequence). The CDR3 consists of 13 residues. The V and J ends lost 5 bases and 1 base respectively, with 6 bases between them. CDR3 bases: TGTGCCAGCAGCCCAGACAGCAATCAGCCCCAGCATTTT. It is translated as CASSPDSNQPQHF.